Below, one TCR beta chain is given with its context. Germline values: CDR1 SEHNR, CDR2 FQNEAQ (reference sequence). The V end was cut by 5 bases, the J end by 4 bases, with 15 bases between. The CDR3 has 14 amino acids. Clones were read by immunoSEQ multiplex PCR, and TCRdb kept only the in-frame ones, dropping some. The sample lists over 150,000 clones, 65% to 85% occurring once. This record comes from a study of blood T cell repertoires in COVID-19. This receptor was identified in an elderly woman with acute or convalescent COVID-19. The V gene is TRBV7-9, the J gene TRBJ2-7; D may be TRBD1 (6 bases). Input material: peripheral blood. CDR3 bases: TGTGCCAGCAGCCGACAGGAGAGTTCTTACGAGCAGTACTTC. It yields the protein CASSRQESSYEQYF.